This T cell receptor beta chain was sequenced for a study of blood T cell repertoires in COVID-19 (dated by TCRdb to the early 2020s). The study in broad terms: Samples covering the acute and convalescent phases of COVID-19 were provided by collaborators in the United States, Italy and Spain. The material from the prospective study consisted of cDNA or gDNA derived from T cells, B-cell-depleted T cells, or PBMCs. Subjects who had been exposed to COVID-19, were actively infected with it, or had recovered from it provided the deeply sampled blood TCRbeta repertoires that made up the dataset. The repertoires were made available in a free public database intended to serve as a resource for research on the immune response to SARS-CoV-2. Samples were obtained from the ongoing ImmuneRACE study (first 160 participants) and from roughly 1,300 subjects provided by 6 global collaborators. A de-identified subject ID, COVID-19 status, age in years and sex were almost always included in the sample metadata. Where available, HLA class I and class II types were obtained from metadata supplied by the sample provider rather than from assay-based typing. Summary of the overall study and its limitations: Clinical and demographic metadata were provided uncurated, with the amount varying by source and participant.

The immunoSEQ Assay, a bias-controlled multiplex PCR, was used to amplify TCRbeta CDR3 regions from genomic DNA. In the authors' own workflow: The number of nucleated cells in each sample was estimated from the amplification of reference gene primers within the assay. To quantify the absolute abundance of each unique TCRbeta CDR3 rearrangement, sequence reads were collapsed and filtered. Productive Simpson clonality was computed per sample as the square root of Simpson's diversity index over productive rearrangements. TCRdb carries this immuneACCESS record with in-frame sequences only. Its versions omit some clonotypes, under half of them owing to an unresolved V gene in the studies checked, with the rest unexplained. The V and J calls and clone size were taken over from that table, and D and trimming were inferred from the DNA. The sample table records approximately 69,000 clones; roughly three quarters of these occur just once. The ten most abundant clones make up 16% of the sample.

Each collaborating institution followed its own protocols to collect whole blood in K2EDTA tubes. For TCRbeta analysis, collaborator samples were shipped as frozen whole blood, as isolated PBMCs, or as DNA extracted from either sample type. The germline V gene yields SGHTA for CDR1 and FQGNSA for CDR2. V was cut back by 1 base and J by 3 bases, leaving a gap of 10 bases between them. Its CDR3 holds 14 amino acids, cysteine through phenylalanine. Of all the DNA, just the CDR3 is kept, 42 bases in frame from base 1. In the case of this clone: What this receptor recognizes is not known. Base-call qualities are not available, and no considerably larger clone is one nucleotide away.

Material for sequencing was peripheral blood. This receptor was obtained from a man in his sixties with acute or convalescent COVID-19. The chain uses TRBV7-2 and TRBJ2-7; a weak D assignment points to TRBD1 (6 bases agree). This receptor has the CDR3 CASSLVQGNYEQYF. DNA sequence: TGTGCCAGCAGCTTAGTACAGGGTAACTACGAGCAGTACTTC.